Listed here are 6 T cell receptor beta chains from one sample, sequenced in a study of T cell repertoires in cytomegalovirus infection. TCRdb re-called the reads with MiXCR, one entry per CDR3 protein. Of over 150,000 distinct CDR3 sequences in the sample, about 17% were seen once. Sequenced material: CD8+ T cells from PBMCs. These receptors all come from a human donor in good health (CMV status not recorded). Some clones in this sample may be carry-over from other donors' samples.

The chain combines TRBV6-2 or TRBV6-3 with TRBJ1-5; D unclear. The CDR3 loop spans 14 amino acids. CDR1 is MNHEY, CDR2 SVGEGT, per germline. Trimming stripped 2 bases from V and 4 bases from J, with 9 bases between. Here the CDR3 DNA reads TGTGCCAGCAGTTACGGGGTGATAAATCAGCCCCAGCATTTT. As protein: CASSYGVINQPQHF.

The chain combines TRBV4-1 with TRBJ2-1; D unclear. The CDR3 totals 14 residues. V was cut by 0 bases and J by 8 bases, with 11 bases left in between. Germline V gene lookup returns CDR1 MGHRA and CDR2 YSYEKL. The CDR3 loop is CASSQEAVADEQFF. The CDR3 nucleotides read TGCGCCAGCAGCCAAGAGGCCGTGGCGGATGAGCAGTTCTTC.

This clonotype was observed a handful of times. The chain carries TRBV10-3 and TRBJ2-3; D unclear. Germline V gene sequence: CDR1 ENHRY, CDR2 SYGVKD. Trimming left V 6 bases short and J 0 bases short, with 22 bases between. This CDR3 region has 18 residues. The CDR3 reads CAISRVWGTQASTDTQYF. DNA of the CDR3: TGTGCCATCAGCCGTGTCTGGGGAACACAAGCTAGCACAGATACGCAGTATTTT.

This chain connects TRBV7-9 to TRBJ2-3; no definite D call. V lost 11 bases, J lost 4 bases, and 19 bases lay in between. The CDR3 is 14 residues long. Per germline, CDR1 SEHNR and CDR2 FQNEAQ (reference sequence). The CDR3 protein is CASLWAMDADTQYF. The CDR3 DNA follows: TGTGCCTCCCTTTGGGCCATGGATGCAGATACGCAGTATTTT.

This clonotype was counted only a few times. The chain combines TRBV4-1 with TRBJ2-1; D gene unclear. The CDR3 is made up of 15 amino acids. Germline loops: CDR1 MGHRA, CDR2 YSYEKL. The V end lost 0 bases, the J end lost 4 bases, and 10 bases lay between the germline ends. CDR3 DNA: TGCGCCAGCAGCCAAGATCACGCCGGGTACAATGAGCAGTTCTTC. Translated: CASSQDHAGYNEQFF.

The V call is TRBV2, the J call TRBJ1-1, with TRBD1 as a possible D gene (5 bases). Trimming took off 11 bases at V and 4 bases at J, with 17 bases between the two ends. Germline lookup yields CDR1 SNHLY and CDR2 FYNNEI. The CDR3 covers 13 residues. DNA of the CDR3: TGTGCCTGGGCCGGGGCGGATACCACTGAAGCTTTCTTT. It codes for CAWAGADTTEAFF.